These 23 T cell receptor beta chains were sequenced from one sample in a study of PD-L1 blockade in urothelial cancer. TCRdb's copy holds only in-frame clones and misses some; the assay was immunoSEQ multiplex PCR. The sample yields approximately 110,000 clones, over 75% seen once. The specimen comprised PBMCs, sampled around atezolizumab (anti-PD-L1) treatment. Receptor source: a man aged 50-59 years with urothelial cancer.

This clone was recorded once. The chain recombines TRBV4-2 with TRBJ2-3, with 8 bases that match TRBD2. The V segment lost 0 bases and the J segment 6 bases; nucleotides outside the gene matches: 8. This CDR3 region has 16 residues. Per germline, CDR1 LGHNA and CDR2 YNFKEQ. This CDR3 is CASSQDPGLVRDTQYF. Here the CDR3 DNA reads TGTGCCAGCAGCCAAGATCCGGGACTAGTTAGGGATACGCAGTATTTT.

V is TRBV7-2 and J is TRBJ2-7; 7 bases align to TRBD2. There are 16 residues in the CDR3. Looked up from germline, CDR1 is SGHTA and CDR2 is FQGNSA. V lost 6 bases to trimming and J lost 4 bases; unmatched junction nucleotides: 15. The CDR3 spells CASSLHGGELAYEQYF. CDR3 DNA: TGTGCCAGCAGTCTCCATGGGGGGGAGTTAGCTTACGAGCAGTACTTC.

This clone appeared once. The rearrangement links TRBV18 to TRBJ1-2, with TRBD1 identical over 7 bases. Germline CDR1 reads KGHSH; CDR2 reads LQKENI. The CDR3 sequence is 15 residues long. J was trimmed by 6 bases and V by 3 bases; bases with no gene match: 10. The CDR3 DNA sequence: TGTGCCAGCTCACCCTCAACAGGGGTTTACGATGGCTACACCTTC. It is translated as CASSPSTGVYDGYTF. Supplemented by reference TRBV18 and TRBJ1-2, the full variable domain reads NAGVMQNPRHLVRRRGQEARLRCSPMKGHSHVYWYRQLPEEGLKFMVYLQKENIIDESGMPKERFSAEFPKEGPSILRIQQVVRGDSAAYFCASSPSTGVYDGYTFGSGTRLTVV.

The chain uses TRBV5-1 and TRBJ1-1; D unclear. The CDR3 is 14 amino acids. Trimming pared 4 bases from V and 5 bases from J, leaving 15 bases between. Germline loops: CDR1 SGHRS, CDR2 YFSETQ. The CDR3 nucleotides read TGCGCCAGCAGCCAGCATGGAGGGTGGACTGAAGCTTTCTTT. As protein: CASSQHGGWTEAFF.

The chain combines TRBV6-1 with TRBJ1-5; the D is unclear. Trimming removed 4 bases from V and 3 bases from J, with 7 bases in between. CDR1 MNHNS and CDR2 SASEGT come from the germline V gene. This CDR3 region has 13 residues. CDR3 bases: TGTGCCAGCAGTGTGGGCCACAATCAGCCCCAGCATTTT. Encoded protein: CASSVGHNQPQHF.

The gene calls are TRBV7-2 and TRBJ2-5, with 8 bases that match TRBD1. Germline CDR1 and CDR2: SGHTA and FQGNSA. CDR3 length equals 15 residues. Losses at the gene ends were 5 bases for V and 2 bases for J; bases not matched to a gene: 7. The CDR3 is CASSQTGVGQETQYF. The CDR3 bases are TGTGCCAGCAGCCAGACAGGGGTTGGGCAAGAGACCCAGTACTTC.

This chain connects TRBV6-1 to TRBJ1-5; maybe TRBD1 (5 bases). CDR1 MNHNS and CDR2 SASEGT come from the germline V gene. V lost 6 bases to trimming and J lost 0 bases, with 6 bases between them. The CDR3 contains 13 residues. CDR3 amino acids: CASRGLSNQPQHF. CDR3 DNA sequence: TGTGCCAGCAGGGGGCTTAGCAATCAGCCCCAGCATTTT.

V and J are TRBV7-2 and TRBJ2-3, with D unclear. The CDR3 extends over 14 amino acids. Germline CDR1 is SGHTA and CDR2 is FQGNSA. The V and J ends lost 5 bases and 4 bases respectively, with 13 bases between them. DNA of the CDR3: TGTGCCAGCAGCCCCACCTTCAGGCCAGATACGCAGTATTTT. Translation gives CASSPTFRPDTQYF.

The V gene is TRBV18, the J gene TRBJ1-6; D gene unclear. This CDR3 has 12 amino acids. Trimming cost V 4 bases and J 7 bases, with 5 bases left between them. Germline assignment: CDR1 KGHSH and CDR2 LQKENI. For the CDR3, the DNA is TGTGCCAGCTCACGTCCGAATTCACCCCTCCACTTT. Translation: CASSRPNSPLHF.

V usage is TRBV11-2 and J usage is TRBJ2-3; 7 bases map to TRBD2. V shed 5 bases and J 0 bases; nucleotides not matched to a gene: 8. The germline CDR1 and CDR2 sequences are SGHAT and FQNNGV. This CDR3 contains 16 residues. The CDR3 reads CASSPSSSGSTDTQYF. For the CDR3, the DNA is TGTGCCAGCAGCCCATCTAGTAGCGGGAGCACAGATACGCAGTATTTT.

In the case of this clone: With a much larger clone just one base away, this may be a read error. V gene TRBV6-6 combines with J gene TRBJ2-7; weak D call: TRBD1 (6 bases). Between the trimmed V and J ends, which lost 6 bases and 4 bases, there was a span of 7 bases. There are 11 residues in the CDR3. Germline V gives CDR1 MNHNY, CDR2 SVGAGI (reference sequence). CDR3 DNA: TGTGCCAGCAGGGACAGATACGAGCAGTACTTC. Translating it yields CASRDRYEQYF.

The V and J genes are TRBV28 and TRBJ2-1; 11 bases match TRBD2. CDR3 length: 15 amino acids. Germline-derived CDR1 and CDR2 are MDHEN and SYDVKM. The V segment lost 5 bases and the J segment 6 bases; nucleotides outside the gene matches: 6. CDR3 in amino acids: CASSDVAGGPNEQFF. The CDR3 nucleotides are TGTGCCAGCAGTGACGTAGCGGGAGGGCCCAATGAGCAGTTCTTC.

V and J are TRBV5-1 and TRBJ2-7; 9 positions match TRBD2. CDR3 length: 17 amino acids. CDR1 SGHRS and CDR2 YFSETQ come from the germline V gene. V trimming: 0 bases; J trimming: 0 bases; junction bases outside the gene matches: 7. As DNA, the CDR3 is TGCGCCAGCAGCTTGGAGAGTGCAGCGGGAGGCTCCTACGAGCAGTACTTC. As protein: CASSLESAAGGSYEQYF.

This chain links TRBV6-5 with TRBJ2-1, with 7 bases that match TRBD1. V dropped 5 bases and J dropped 0; count of bases not matched to a gene: 1. There are 14 residues in the CDR3. Per germline, CDR1 MNHEY and CDR2 SVGAGI. CDR3 in amino acids: CASSRDSSYNEQFF. In DNA, the CDR3 is TGTGCCAGCAGTCGGGACAGCTCCTACAATGAGCAGTTCTTC.

This rearrangement joins TRBV6-6 to TRBJ2-7, with TRBD1 identical over 8 bases. CDR3 length: 15 residues. V gave up 5 bases and J gave up 1 base; unmatched junction bases: 7. Germline lookup yields CDR1 MNHNY and CDR2 SVGAGI (reference sequence). CDR3 region: CASSSRDRSSYEQYF. Here the CDR3 DNA reads TGTGCCAGCAGTAGCCGGGACAGGTCTTCCTACGAGCAGTACTTC.

V gene TRBV29-1 combines with J gene TRBJ2-3, with D maybe TRBD2 (5 bases). Germline values: CDR1 SQVTM, CDR2 ANQGSEA. The CDR3 extends over 12 amino acids. Trimming cost V 0 bases and J 6 bases, with 7 bases left between them. CDR3 in DNA: TGCAGCGTTGAAGATCTAGCCGATACGCAGTATTTT. It is translated as CSVEDLADTQYF.

The chain joins TRBV18 to TRBJ2-1; D perhaps matches TRBD2 (6 bases). The germline CDR1 and CDR2 sequences are KGHSH and LQKENI. The CDR3 length is 14 residues. Trimming removed 6 bases at V and 10 bases at J, with 19 bases between. This CDR3 reads CASSSGTGGYEQFF. DNA of the CDR3: TGTGCCAGCTCGTCCGGGACTGGAGGTTACGAGCAGTTCTTC.

The V call is TRBV2, the J call TRBJ1-5; possible D gene TRBD1, 6 bases. CDR3 size: 14 residues. Germline V gene data show CDR1 as SNHLY and CDR2 as FYNNEI. V was pared by 6 bases and J by 6 bases, with 15 bases between. This chain's CDR3 is CASRTGRVGQPQHF. CDR3 bases: TGTGCCAGCAGGACAGGCCGGGTTGGTCAGCCCCAGCATTTT.

The rearrangement links TRBV5-6 to TRBJ2-3; TRBD2 agrees at 12 bases. V dropped 4 bases and J dropped 6; count of bases not matched to a gene: 9. This CDR3 region has 16 residues. CDR1 SGHDT and CDR2 YYEEEE come from the germline V gene. CDR3 sequence (DNA): TGTGCCAGCAGCCGAACTGGACTAGCGGGACGGGATACGCAGTATTTT. It translates to CASSRTGLAGRDTQYF.

V is TRBV30 and J is TRBJ1-1; no firm D call. V dropped 2 bases and J dropped 5 bases, with 9 bases sitting between them. Germline CDR1 and CDR2: GTSNPN and SVGIG (reference sequence). This CDR3 is 12 amino acids long. CDR3 sequence (DNA): TGTGCCTGGAGTTCCCTATATACTGAAGCTTTCTTT. Amino acid sequence: CAWSSLYTEAFF.

This clone was seen once. The chain uses TRBV18 and TRBJ2-5; 7 bases line up with TRBD1. After removal of 6 bases from V and 1 base from J, the junction contained 5 bases not matched to a gene. CDR1 and CDR2 from the germline V gene are KGHSH and LQKENI. The CDR3 spans 14 residues. In DNA, the CDR3 is TGTGCCAGCTCCAAGGGGGCGACCCAAGAGACCCAGTACTTC. Amino acids: CASSKGATQETQYF.

Points on this clone: The same CDR3 can be traced to other DNA sequences in this sample. The V gene is TRBV28, the J gene TRBJ2-7, with D perhaps matching TRBD2 (6 bases). The V end lost 2 bases, the J end lost 2 bases, and 7 bases lay between the germline ends. This CDR3 is 13 amino acids long. CDR1 is MDHEN and CDR2 is SYDVKM in the germline V gene. The CDR3 is CASSLRGTYEQYF. The DNA for the CDR3 is TGTGCCAGCAGTTTACGGGGGACCTACGAGCAGTACTTC.

V usage is TRBV4-1 and J usage is TRBJ2-7; 9 bases map to TRBD2. V trimming: 0 bases; J trimming: 6 bases; junction bases outside the gene matches: 9. Germline CDR1 MGHRA, CDR2 YSYEKL. This CDR3 comprises 16 residues. The CDR3 sequence: CASSQDNSGRAREQYF. CDR3 nucleotide sequence: TGCGCCAGCAGCCAAGATAATAGCGGGAGAGCTCGCGAGCAGTACTTC.